The clone carrying this TCR beta chain was observed a handful of times. No antigen is known for it. This entry comes from a study of regulatory T cells in long-lasting Graves disease. Points from the study as a whole: Peripheral blood, not thyroid tissue, was the sole material studied. There were preferences for TRBV28, TRBJ1-2 and TRBJ2-5 in persistent disease.

Assembly of TCR beta libraries relied on iRepertoire HTBI primers together with Arm-PCR of CDR3 regions. TCRdb re-analysed the multiplex PCR reads in MiXCR, keeping a single row per CDR3 protein. The sample lists approximately 460,000 distinct CDR3 sequences; 16% were seen once. Time point: newly diagnosed GD, antithyroid drugs for less than 3 months. From RNA extracted from PBMCs, the TCR library was made. Patients came through an endocrinology department, and that department was in Xi'an, China. The germline gives CDR1 LGHDT, CDR2 YNNKEL (reference sequence). V was pared by 4 bases and J by 3 bases, with 8 bases of the junction left unmatched. There are 16 residues in the CDR3. The same specimen was also included in a second study, on T cells in Graves' hyperthyroidism and ophthalmopathy. That source notes: RT-PCR in the first round (using the HTBI primer set) targeted the TCR CDR3.

Sample: peripheral blood mononuclear cells (PBMCs), taken at new diagnosis, from a patient treated with antithyroid drugs. The receptor was isolated from a young woman with Graves disease. V usage is TRBV3-1 and J usage is TRBJ2-7; 11 nucleotides align to TRBD1. CDR3 in amino acids: CASSRRVGTGGYEQYF. The CDR3 nucleotides are TGTGCCAGCAGCCGCCGAGTCGGGACAGGGGGCTACGAGCAGTACTTC.